Listed below are T cell receptor beta chains from one sample, sequenced in a study of CD8 T cells in Susac syndrome. TCRdb itself ran the immunoSEQ multiplex PCR reads through MiXCR, one entry per CDR3 protein. This table has under 550,000 distinct CDR3 sequences, more than 70% appearing once. The sequenced sample was CD8+ T cells from PBMCs. These receptors all stem from a human donor with multiple sclerosis. CDR3s include the opening cysteine and the closing phenylalanine or tryptophan. D genes are given only for firm matches. Rows give clone size only sometimes, using once, few, many, or a class for an expanded clone.

V: TRBV12-3/TRBV12-4
D: NA
J: TRBJ1-2
size: NA
CDR3: CASSPTLPPPGGYGYTF
DNA: TGTGCCAGCAGTCCGACCCTCCCCCCGCCCGGGGGCTATGGCTACACCTTC

V: TRBV4-1
D: NA
J: TRBJ1-2
size: NA
CDR3: CASSQEGAISGYTF
DNA: TGCGCCAGCAGCCAAGAGGGGGCTATAAGTGGCTACACCTTC

V: TRBV21-1
D: NA
J: TRBJ1-5
size: NA
CDR3: CASTNPVHTPRHVSNQPQHF
DNA: TGTGCCAGCACAAACCCCGTTCACACCCCGAGACACGTTAGCAATCAGCCCCAGCATTTT

V: TRBV5-1
D: TRBD1
J: TRBJ1-4
size: once
CDR3: CASSPVGGQRNEKLFF
DNA: TGCGCCAGCAGCCCCGTAGGGGGCCAACGTAATGAAAAACTGTTTTTT

V: TRBV5-6
D: NA
J: TRBJ2-1
size: NA
CDR3: CASKRDSSYNEQFF
DNA: TGTGCCAGCAAAAGAGACAGCTCCTACAATGAGCAGTTCTTC

V: TRBV30
D: NA
J: TRBJ1-2
size: NA
CDR3: CAWSILGYGYTF
DNA: TGTGCCTGGAGTATACTCGGCTATGGCTACACCTTC

V: TRBV27
D: NA
J: TRBJ1-2
size: NA
CDR3: CASSAQGLDYGYTF
DNA: TGTGCCAGCAGTGCGCAGGGGTTAGACTATGGCTACACCTTC

V: TRBV29-1
D: TRBD1
J: TRBJ2-7
size: NA
CDR3: CSVAQGVTYEQYF
DNA: TGCAGCGTTGCCCAGGGGGTAACCTACGAGCAGTACTTC

V: TRBV11-2
D: NA
J: TRBJ2-7
size: NA
CDR3: CASSPQWGGTYEQYF
DNA: TGTGCCAGCAGCCCGCAATGGGGAGGAACCTACGAGCAGTACTTC

V: TRBV27
D: NA
J: TRBJ2-7
size: once
CDR3: CASSRADDSYEQYF
DNA: TGTGCCAGCTCCAGAGCCGACGACTCCTACGAGCAGTACTTC

V: TRBV30
D: NA
J: TRBJ2-5
size: NA
CDR3: CAWSVWQGETQYF
DNA: TGTGCCTGGAGTGTCTGGCAGGGGGAGACCCAGTACTTC

V: TRBV27
D: TRBD2
J: TRBJ2-7
size: NA
CDR3: CASRYGGGAYEQYF
DNA: TGTGCCAGCAGATATGGCGGGGGGGCCTACGAGCAGTACTTC

V: TRBV9
D: NA
J: TRBJ2-3
size: once
CDR3: CASSVETVPDTQYF
DNA: TGTGCCAGCAGCGTCGAGACAGTCCCAGATACGCAGTATTTT

V: TRBV25-1
D: NA
J: TRBJ1-1
size: NA
CDR3: CASSGVEGNTEAFF
DNA: TGTGCCAGCAGTGGAGTTGAGGGGAACACTGAAGCTTTCTTT

V: TRBV29-1
D: TRBD2
J: TRBJ2-2
size: NA
CDR3: CSVGSLAGTLLNTGELFF
DNA: TGCAGCGTGGGGAGCCTAGCGGGAACCCTCCTAAACACCGGGGAGCTGTTTTTT

V: TRBV29-1
D: TRBD1
J: TRBJ2-7
size: NA
CDR3: CSVEMPGQGSYEQYF
DNA: TGCAGCGTTGAAATGCCGGGACAGGGCTCCTACGAGCAGTACTTC

V: TRBV27
D: NA
J: TRBJ1-2
size: NA
CDR3: CACSPDLYGYTF
DNA: TGTGCCTGCAGTCCGGATCTCTATGGCTACACCTTC

V: TRBV5-1
D: NA
J: TRBJ1-1
size: NA
CDR3: CASSPPLGAEAFF
DNA: TGCGCCAGCAGCCCTCCCTTGGGAGCTGAAGCTTTCTTT

V: TRBV20-1
D: TRBD2
J: TRBJ2-7
size: NA
CDR3: CSARDEGTSDLDEQYF
DNA: TGCAGTGCTAGAGATGAGGGGACTAGCGACCTCGACGAGCAGTACTTC

V: TRBV9
D: NA
J: TRBJ2-5
size: NA
CDR3: CASSSRQSGAQETQYF
DNA: TGTGCCAGCAGCTCCCGACAGTCAGGCGCCCAAGAGACCCAGTACTTC

V: TRBV3-1
D: NA
J: TRBJ2-5
size: NA
CDR3: CASSLEDRQETQYF
DNA: TGTGCCAGCAGCCTGGAGGACAGACAAGAGACCCAGTACTTC

V: TRBV7-6
D: TRBD1
J: TRBJ2-5
size: NA
CDR3: CASSSDRVWETQYF
DNA: TGTGCCAGCAGCTCGGACAGGGTCTGGGAGACCCAGTACTTC

V: TRBV7-9
D: NA
J: TRBJ1-1
size: NA
CDR3: CASSLARILTNTEAFF
DNA: TGTGCCAGCAGCTTAGCTCGTATACTCACGAACACTGAAGCTTTCTTT

V: TRBV29-1
D: NA
J: TRBJ2-7
size: NA
CDR3: CSVERADTYEQYF
DNA: TGCAGCGTTGAAAGGGCAGATACCTACGAGCAGTACTTC

V: TRBV5-5
D: TRBD1
J: TRBJ2-7
size: NA
CDR3: CASSLDALDREESYEQYF
DNA: TGTGCCAGCAGCTTGGACGCCTTGGACAGGGAGGAATCCTACGAGCAGTACTTC

V: TRBV5-6
D: TRBD1
J: TRBJ1-1
size: NA
CDR3: CASSPGQGSATEAFF
DNA: TGTGCCAGCAGCCCTGGACAGGGGTCGGCGACTGAAGCTTTCTTT

V: TRBV7-2
D: TRBD1
J: TRBJ1-5
size: NA
CDR3: CASSLTGVEGNQPQHF
DNA: TGTGCCAGCAGCTTGACAGGGGTTGAGGGCAATCAGCCCCAGCATTTT

V: TRBV28
D: NA
J: TRBJ2-7
size: NA
CDR3: CASSRGTEQYF
DNA: TGTGCCAGCAGTCGGGGAACCGAGCAGTACTTC

V: TRBV7-7
D: TRBD2
J: TRBJ2-2
size: NA
CDR3: CAVHGGTGELFF
DNA: TGTGCTGTCCACGGGGGGACCGGGGAGCTGTTTTTT

V: TRBV5-6
D: TRBD1
J: TRBJ2-7
size: NA
CDR3: CASSSSGQVYEQYF
DNA: TGTGCCAGCAGCTCCTCGGGACAGGTCTACGAGCAGTACTTC

V: TRBV7-9
D: TRBD2
J: TRBJ2-5
size: NA
CDR3: CASSNAGVQETQYF
DNA: TGTGCCAGCTCAAACGCGGGGGTACAAGAGACCCAGTACTTC

V: TRBV5-1
D: TRBD2
J: TRBJ2-4
size: NA
CDR3: CASSSPLAVQNIQYF
DNA: TGCGCCAGCAGCTCACCACTAGCGGTTCAAAACATTCAGTACTTC

V: TRBV7-9
D: TRBD2
J: TRBJ2-2
size: NA
CDR3: CASSFPTSLLNTGELFF
DNA: TGTGCCAGCAGCTTCCCGACTAGCCTTCTCAACACCGGGGAGCTGTTTTTT

V: TRBV7-9
D: NA
J: TRBJ2-1
size: NA
CDR3: CASSLLNSNEQFF
DNA: TGTGCCAGCAGCTTATTGAACTCCAATGAGCAGTTCTTC

V: TRBV5-1
D: TRBD1
J: TRBJ2-7
size: NA
CDR3: CASSFTGGEQYF
DNA: TGCGCCAGCAGCTTTACAGGGGGCGAGCAGTACTTC

V: TRBV2
D: TRBD1
J: TRBJ1-3
size: NA
CDR3: CAGQGAYSGNTIYF
DNA: TGTGCCGGGCAGGGGGCTTACTCTGGAAACACCATATATTTT

V: TRBV12-3/TRBV12-4
D: TRBD1
J: TRBJ1-1
size: few
CDR3: CASSRGQLNTEAFF
DNA: TGTGCTAGCAGTCGGGGACAGCTGAACACTGAAGCTTTCTTT

V: TRBV29-1
D: NA
J: TRBJ1-1
size: NA
CDR3: CSVRNSEAFF
DNA: TGCAGCGTGAGGAACTCAGAAGCTTTCTTT

V: TRBV6-5
D: NA
J: TRBJ1-1
size: few
CDR3: CASRDQNTEAFF
DNA: TGTGCCAGCAGGGATCAGAACACTGAAGCTTTCTTT

V: TRBV2
D: TRBD1
J: TRBJ1-4
size: NA
CDR3: CASSEWTGGEKLFF
DNA: TGTGCCAGCAGTGAATGGACAGGGGGCGAAAAACTGTTTTTT